Listed below are T cell receptor beta chains from one sample, sequenced in a study of shared clonotypes between healthy human individuals. Sequenced by immunoSEQ multiplex PCR; TCRdb stores in-frame clones only, minus some. The repertoire consists of about 2.2 million clones, with under 95% occurring once and the leading ten covering under 2%. The sample comprised naive CD8+ T cells from PBMCs. The receptors were sampled from a man younger than 30 in good health. Some clones in this sample may be carry-over from other donors' samples. Both conserved end residues are trimmed from each CDR3. The order of the fields is D gene, V gene, J gene, CDR3 protein. D genes are given only for firm matches.

D gene: TRBD1; V gene: TRBV6-5; J gene: TRBJ2-2; CDR3 protein: ASSYFGQGAEELF
D gene: TRBD1; V gene: TRBV28; J gene: TRBJ2-3; CDR3 protein: ASSGQGLQLNTDTQY
D gene: .; V gene: TRBV27; J gene: TRBJ2-1; CDR3 protein: ASSLYTGRGALSYNEQF
D gene: TRBD1; V gene: TRBV9; J gene: TRBJ1-1; CDR3 protein: ASSLRGQDLTEAF
D gene: .; V gene: TRBV19; J gene: TRBJ1-1; CDR3 protein: ASSIVGLNTEAF
D gene: .; V gene: TRBV11-2; J gene: TRBJ2-1; CDR3 protein: ASSSDRQGTSYIRYNEQF
D gene: TRBD1; V gene: TRBV4-1; J gene: TRBJ1-1; CDR3 protein: ASSSPGQLLNTEAF
D gene: .; V gene: TRBV14; J gene: TRBJ2-7; CDR3 protein: ASSQVHGGTYEQY
D gene: .; V gene: TRBV27; J gene: TRBJ1-1; CDR3 protein: ASRQRAGLNTEAF
D gene: TRBD1; V gene: TRBV9; J gene: TRBJ2-3; CDR3 protein: ASRYRDSSTDTQY
D gene: .; V gene: TRBV27; J gene: TRBJ1-1; CDR3 protein: ASSYLKGGTEAF
D gene: .; V gene: TRBV6-6; J gene: TRBJ1-1; CDR3 protein: ASSYKWNTEAF
D gene: .; V gene: TRBV4-3; J gene: TRBJ2-5; CDR3 protein: ASSRLLSGRETQY
D gene: .; V gene: TRBV9; J gene: TRBJ2-5; CDR3 protein: ASSVGVSLVQETQY
D gene: .; V gene: TRBV28; J gene: TRBJ1-4; CDR3 protein: ASSSVLRVPGRPNEKLF
D gene: .; V gene: TRBV2; J gene: TRBJ1-1; CDR3 protein: ARKRRGLNTEAF
D gene: .; V gene: TRBV6-1; J gene: TRBJ2-7; CDR3 protein: ASSEFYGLRYEQY
D gene: .; V gene: TRBV13; J gene: TRBJ1-2; CDR3 protein: ASSLGAAGKGYGYT
D gene: TRBD2; V gene: TRBV7-2; J gene: TRBJ2-3; CDR3 protein: ASSLDWTSDEADTQY
D gene: TRBD1; V gene: TRBV25-1; J gene: TRBJ1-6; CDR3 protein: ASSARDSTWLDAPLH
D gene: .; V gene: TRBV19; J gene: TRBJ2-7; CDR3 protein: ASSWLPTYEQY
D gene: TRBD2; V gene: TRBV9; J gene: TRBJ2-3; CDR3 protein: ASSALSGGLTDTQY
D gene: TRBD2; V gene: TRBV11-2; J gene: TRBJ2-1; CDR3 protein: ASSSRASGRNPYNEQF
D gene: .; V gene: TRBV27; J gene: TRBJ1-5; CDR3 protein: ASSGGRVDSNQPQH
D gene: .; V gene: TRBV7-6; J gene: TRBJ2-5; CDR3 protein: ASSFLWETQY
D gene: .; V gene: TRBV6-1; J gene: TRBJ1-3; CDR3 protein: ASGALKGEPGNTIY